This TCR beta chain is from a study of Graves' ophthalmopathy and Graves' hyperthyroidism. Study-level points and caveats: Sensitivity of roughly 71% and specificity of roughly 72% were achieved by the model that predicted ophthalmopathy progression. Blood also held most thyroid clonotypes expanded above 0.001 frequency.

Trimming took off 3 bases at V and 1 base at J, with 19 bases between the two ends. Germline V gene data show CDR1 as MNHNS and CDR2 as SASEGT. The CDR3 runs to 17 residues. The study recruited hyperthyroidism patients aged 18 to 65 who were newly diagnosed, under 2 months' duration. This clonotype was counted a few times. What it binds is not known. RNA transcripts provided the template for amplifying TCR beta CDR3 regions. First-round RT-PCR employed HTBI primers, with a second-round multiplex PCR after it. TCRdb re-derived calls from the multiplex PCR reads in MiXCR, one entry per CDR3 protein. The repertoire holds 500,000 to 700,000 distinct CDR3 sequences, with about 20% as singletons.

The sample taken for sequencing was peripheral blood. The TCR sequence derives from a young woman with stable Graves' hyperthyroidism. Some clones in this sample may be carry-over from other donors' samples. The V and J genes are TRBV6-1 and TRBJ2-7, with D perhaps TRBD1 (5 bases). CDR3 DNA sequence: TGTGCCAGCAGTGATGGACCCTACAGGACACCTTCCTACGAGCAGTACTTC. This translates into CASSDGPYRTPSYEQYF.